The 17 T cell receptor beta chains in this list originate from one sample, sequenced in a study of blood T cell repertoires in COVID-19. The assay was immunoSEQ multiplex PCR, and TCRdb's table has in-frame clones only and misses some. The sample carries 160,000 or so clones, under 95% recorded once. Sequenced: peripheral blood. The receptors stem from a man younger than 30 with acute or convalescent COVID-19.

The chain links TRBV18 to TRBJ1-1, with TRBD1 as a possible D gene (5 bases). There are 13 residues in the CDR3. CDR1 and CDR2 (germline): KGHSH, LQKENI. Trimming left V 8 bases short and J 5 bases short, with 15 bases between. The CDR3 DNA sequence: TGTGCCAGCCGTCCGGACAAAGAAACTGAAGCTTTCTTT. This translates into CASRPDKETEAFF.

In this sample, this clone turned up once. DNA of the CDR3: TGTGCCTGCCCCGGTACAGGGAGGGGAGCTTTCTTT. Its translation: CACPGTGRGAFF. V gene TRBV30 combines with J gene TRBJ1-1; the D gene is possibly TRBD1 (6 bases). The germline CDR1 and CDR2 sequences are GTSNPN and SVGIG (reference sequence). Trimming took 6 bases from V and 10 from J, leaving 18 bases between them. This CDR3 comprises 12 residues.

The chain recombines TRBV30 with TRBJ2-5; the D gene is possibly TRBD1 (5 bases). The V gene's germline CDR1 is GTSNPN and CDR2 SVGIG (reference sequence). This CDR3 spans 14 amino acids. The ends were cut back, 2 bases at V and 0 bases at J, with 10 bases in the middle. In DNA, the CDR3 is TGTGCCTGGAGTTTAGGACATGACCAAGAGACCCAGTACTTC. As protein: CAWSLGHDQETQYF. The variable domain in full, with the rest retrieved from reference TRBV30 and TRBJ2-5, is SQTIHQWPATLVQPVGSPLSLECTVEGTSNPNLYWYRQAAGRGLQLLFYSVGIGQISSEVPQNLSASRPQDRQFILSSKKLLLSDSGFYLCAWSLGHDQETQYFGPGTRLLVL.

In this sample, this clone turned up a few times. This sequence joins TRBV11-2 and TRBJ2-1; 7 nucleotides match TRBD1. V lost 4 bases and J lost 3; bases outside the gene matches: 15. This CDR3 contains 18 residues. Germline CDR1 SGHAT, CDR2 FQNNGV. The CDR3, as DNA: TGTGCCAGCAGCTCCGCCGGGACAGCCGGTTTGGGCTACAATGAGCAGTTCTTC. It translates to CASSSAGTAGLGYNEQFF.

This CDR3 is CASSGTPGQGFYSNQPQHF. CDR3 bases: TGTGCCAGCAGTGGGACCCCGGGACAGGGTTTTTATAGCAATCAGCCCCAGCATTTT. The V and J genes are TRBV6-1 and TRBJ1-5, with TRBD1 identical over 9 bases. The CDR3 extends over 19 amino acids. After removal of 4 bases from V and 0 bases from J, the junction contained 13 bases not matched to a gene. Germline V gene data show CDR1 as MNHNS and CDR2 as SASEGT.

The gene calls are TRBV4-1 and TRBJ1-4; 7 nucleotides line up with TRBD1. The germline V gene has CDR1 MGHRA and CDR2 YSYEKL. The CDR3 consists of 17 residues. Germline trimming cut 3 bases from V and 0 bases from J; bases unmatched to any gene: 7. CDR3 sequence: CASSHLTGLATNEKLFF. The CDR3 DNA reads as TGCGCCAGCAGCCACCTGACAGGGCTTGCAACTAATGAAAAACTGTTTTTT.

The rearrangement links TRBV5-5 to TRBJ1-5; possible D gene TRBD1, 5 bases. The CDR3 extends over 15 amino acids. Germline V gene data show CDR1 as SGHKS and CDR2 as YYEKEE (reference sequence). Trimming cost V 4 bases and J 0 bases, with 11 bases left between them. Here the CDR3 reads CASSPQGFSNQPQHF. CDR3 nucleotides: TGTGCCAGCAGCCCTCAGGGTTTTAGCAATCAGCCCCAGCATTTT.

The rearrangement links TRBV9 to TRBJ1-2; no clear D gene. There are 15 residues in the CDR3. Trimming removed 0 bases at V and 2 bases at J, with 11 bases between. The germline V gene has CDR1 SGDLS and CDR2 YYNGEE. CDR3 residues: CASSVDSVINYGYTF. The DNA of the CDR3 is TGTGCCAGCAGCGTAGATTCAGTTATAAACTATGGCTACACCTTC.

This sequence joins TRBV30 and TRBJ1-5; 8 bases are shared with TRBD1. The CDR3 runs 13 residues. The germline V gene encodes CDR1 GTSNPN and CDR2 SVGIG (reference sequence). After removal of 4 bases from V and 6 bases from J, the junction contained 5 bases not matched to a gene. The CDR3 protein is CAWTRGLFQPQHF. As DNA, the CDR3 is TGTGCCTGGACCAGGGGGCTTTTTCAGCCCCAGCATTTT. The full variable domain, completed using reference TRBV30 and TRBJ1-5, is SQTIHQWPATLVQPVGSPLSLECTVEGTSNPNLYWYRQAAGRGLQLLFYSVGIGQISSEVPQNLSASRPQDRQFILSSKKLLLSDSGFYLCAWTRGLFQPQHFGDGTRLSIL.

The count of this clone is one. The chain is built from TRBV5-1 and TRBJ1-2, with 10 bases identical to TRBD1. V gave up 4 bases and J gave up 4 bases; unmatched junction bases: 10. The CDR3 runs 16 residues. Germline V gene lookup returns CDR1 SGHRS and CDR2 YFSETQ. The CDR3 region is CASSPGGDRGAYGYTF. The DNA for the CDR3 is TGCGCCAGCAGCCCTGGTGGGGACAGGGGAGCCTATGGCTACACCTTC.

CDR3 in DNA: TGCGCCAGCAGCCCGAAGGGACTAGCGGGAACCACAGATACGCAGTATTTT. This sequence encodes CASSPKGLAGTTDTQYF. The chain combines TRBV5-1 with TRBJ2-3, with TRBD2 identical over 13 bases. The CDR3 runs 17 residues. CDR1 and CDR2 from the germline V gene are SGHRS and YFSETQ. J was trimmed by 2 bases and V by 4 bases; bases with no gene match: 7.

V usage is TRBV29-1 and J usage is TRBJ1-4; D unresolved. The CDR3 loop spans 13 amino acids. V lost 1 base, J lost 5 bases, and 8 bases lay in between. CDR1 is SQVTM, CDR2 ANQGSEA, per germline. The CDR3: CSVEGLPNEKLFF. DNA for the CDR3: TGCAGCGTTGAAGGCCTACCAAATGAAAAACTGTTTTTT.

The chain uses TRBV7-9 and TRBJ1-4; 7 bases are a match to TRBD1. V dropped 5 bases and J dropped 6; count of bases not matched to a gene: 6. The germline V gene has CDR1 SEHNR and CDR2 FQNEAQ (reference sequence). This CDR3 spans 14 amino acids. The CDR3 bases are TGTGCCAGCAGCCGCGACAGGGCGGATGAAAAACTGTTTTTT. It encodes CASSRDRADEKLFF.

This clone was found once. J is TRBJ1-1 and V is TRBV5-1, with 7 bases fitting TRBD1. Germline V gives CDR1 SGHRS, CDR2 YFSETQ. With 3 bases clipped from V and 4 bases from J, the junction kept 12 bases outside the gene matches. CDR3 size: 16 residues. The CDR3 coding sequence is TGCGCCAGCAGCTCCGCTGACAGGGTCCTGGGCACTGAAGCTTTCTTT. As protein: CASSSADRVLGTEAFF. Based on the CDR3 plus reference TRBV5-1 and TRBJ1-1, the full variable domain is KAGVTQTPRYLIKTRGQQVTLSCSPISGHRSVSWYQQTPGQGLQFLFEYFSETQRNKGNFPGRFSGRQFSNSRSEMNVSTLELGDSALYLCASSSADRVLGTEAFFGQGTRLTVV.

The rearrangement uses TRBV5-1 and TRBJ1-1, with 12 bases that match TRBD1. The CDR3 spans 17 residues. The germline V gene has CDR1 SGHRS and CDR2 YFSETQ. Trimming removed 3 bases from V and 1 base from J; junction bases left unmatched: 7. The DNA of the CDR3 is TGCGCCAGCAGCTCCGGGACAGGGGGCATAACGAACACTGAAGCTTTCTTT. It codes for CASSSGTGGITNTEAFF.

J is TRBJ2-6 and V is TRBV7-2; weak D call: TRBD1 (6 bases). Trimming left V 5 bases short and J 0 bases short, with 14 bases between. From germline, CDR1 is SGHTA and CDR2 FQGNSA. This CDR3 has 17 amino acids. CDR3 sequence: CASSTIRGLSGANVLTF. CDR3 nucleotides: TGTGCCAGCAGCACGATCAGGGGCCTCTCTGGGGCCAACGTCCTGACTTTC.

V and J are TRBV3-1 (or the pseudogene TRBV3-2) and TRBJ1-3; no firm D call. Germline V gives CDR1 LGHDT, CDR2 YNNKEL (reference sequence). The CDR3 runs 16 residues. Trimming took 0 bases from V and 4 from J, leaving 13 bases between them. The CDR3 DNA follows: TGTGCCAGCAGCCAAGACAGAGGATCTCTAGGAAACACCATATATTTT. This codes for CASSQDRGSLGNTIYF.